The T cell receptor (beta chain) under discussion was sequenced for a study of PD-1 blockade in classical Hodgkin lymphoma (dated by TCRdb to the early 2020s). For the study in its entirety: The study used CyTOF and TCR beta sequencing to define a peripheral blood immune signature of response to PD-1 blockade in classical Hodgkin lymphoma. Overall study results and their limits: The study was limited to a single clinical trial cohort, and causes of repertoire differences, possibly disease activity or prior therapy, remained undefined. Newly diagnosed patients were reported to have lower baseline TCR diversity than healthy donors, and relapsed/refractory patients were reported to have lower baseline TCR diversity still.

Deletion took 3 bases off V and 0 bases off J, with a span of 13 bases between the germline ends. According to the germline V gene, CDR1 reads SGDLS and CDR2 reads YYNGEE. Its CDR3 holds 15 amino acids, cysteine through phenylalanine. Here the CDR3 DNA is all that survives: 45 bases in frame from base 1. This clone has a handful of counts. Its antigen is currently not known. Per-base qualities were not stored, and no clone one base away is much larger. The time point label corresponds to: newly diagnosed, previously untreated cHL patient sample. CD4+ T cells were purified from thawed PBMCs by magnetic negative selection with a Miltenyi CD4+ T cell isolation kit. To serve as a comparison group for the relapsed/refractory trial patients, PBMCs were sequenced from patients with newly diagnosed, previously untreated classical Hodgkin lymphoma. Peripheral blood was collected in 8 mL Vacutainer Cell Preparation Tubes, from which PBMCs were isolated by centrifugation and then cryopreserved. Purified CD4+ and CD8+ fractions were prepared only for cases with an additional available PBMC sample. Magnetically labelled cells were removed on LS columns in a quadroMACS separator, and the flow-through was collected as the purified fraction.

The Qiagen DNeasy kit was used to extract genomic DNA both from unsorted PBMCs and from the negatively selected CD4+ and CD8+ fractions. TCR beta CDR3 regions were subjected to amplification by immunoSEQ multiplex PCR with primers that anneal to V and J segments. Amplification bias was minimized using a synthetic immune receptor repertoire, and residual bias was removed computationally after sequencing. Turning to the authors' computational methods: Custom Python scripts were used to quantify repertoire diversity as the Shannon entropy index. Unsorted, CD4+ and CD8+ repertoires were analyzed separately, except for combined analyses in which CD4+ and CD8+ sequences were merged in silico. TCRdb limited this immuneACCESS table to in-frame rearrangements with V and J called. A share of clones is missing; checked studies link under half to unresolved V genes, and the rest is unexplained. V and J calls and clone size are those listed in that table; D and trimming were worked out from the DNA. The sample data list fewer than 30,000 clones, and roughly 90% of these were observed just once. Under 0.4% of the sample goes to the ten largest clones.

The receptor chain draws on TRBV9 and TRBJ2-7, and the D gene may be TRBD2, 6 bases matching. This sequence originates from a human donor with classical Hodgkin lymphoma. The sequenced sample was CD4+ T cells from blood. DNA sequence: TGTGCCAGCAGCGCGGAGGGGCAACCCTCCTACGAGCAGTACTTC. The translation is CASSAEGQPSYEQYF.